This T cell receptor beta chain was profiled in a study of metastatic and nonmetastatic thyroid tumors. Turning to the study itself: The comparison covered peripheral blood and tumor or nodule tissue in malignant and benign thyroid patients. Study outcomes and limitations: Reportedly, malignant thyroid tumors had significantly higher TCR beta diversity than benign nodules, in blood and tumor.

Ahead of thyroid surgery, no patient had received treatment of any kind. This clone was found many times. The antigen remains undetermined. The CDR3 contains 11 residues. V dropped 11 bases and J dropped 7; count of bases not matched to a gene: 2. Per the germline V gene, CDR1 is LNHDA and CDR2 is SQIVND (reference sequence). In the original workflow: Clinicopathological groups of papillary thyroid cancer showed CDR3 differences that were used to build a distant-metastasis classifier. MiXCR was used by TCRdb to re-call the PCR reads. These V and J calls derive from TCRdb rather than the authors' analysis. The profile covers under 35,000 clones, with approximately 19% appearing a single time and about 22% taken by the ten largest.

This sequence was found in a female donor with papillary thyroid cancer or a benign thyroid nodule (not recorded which). Some clones in this sample may be carry-over from other donors' samples. The V call is TRBV19, the J call TRBJ1-6; 7 bases line up with TRBD1. Sequences were obtained from blood. This chain's CDR3 is CAQQGNSPLHF. The CDR3 DNA reads as TGTGCCCAACAGGGGAATTCACCCCTCCACTTT.